This entry lists 21 T cell receptor beta chains sequenced from one sample in a study of blood T cells in healthy people across ages. The second PCR ran about 6 to 12 cycles with a sample-barcoded 5' primer and J-beta primers. TCRdb passed the 5' RACE reads through MiXCR, listing each CDR3 protein once. The table lists about 1 million distinct CDR3 sequences, 20% to 25% of them singletons. The sample was also linked to a second study, of T cells of mothers and their children.

Sequenced: blood. The origin of the receptors is a girl aged 2 to 10 in good health.

V usage is TRBV6-5 and J usage is TRBJ1-5; D perhaps matches TRBD1 (6 bases). CDR1 MNHEY and CDR2 SVGAGI come from the germline V gene. The CDR3 contains 15 residues. Trimming left V 6 bases short and J 4 bases short, with 16 bases between. The CDR3 DNA reads TGTGCCAGCAGAAACGCCAGGGGAGGGAATCAGCCCCAGCATTTT. Protein product: CASRNARGGNQPQHF.

The chain employs TRBV6-5 and TRBJ1-2; 8 bases line up with TRBD1. Germline V gene sequence: CDR1 MNHEY, CDR2 SVGAGI. The J segment lost 7 bases and the V segment lost 0 bases, leaving 16 bases of the junction unmatched. This CDR3 has 18 amino acids. The CDR3 region is CASSYSEETGVRSSGYTF. CDR3 sequence (DNA): TGTGCCAGCAGTTACTCTGAAGAGACAGGGGTGAGGTCCTCTGGCTACACCTTC.

A single count supports this clonotype. The rearrangement joins TRBV4-1 to TRBJ2-1; 9 bases line up with TRBD2. Trimming cost V 4 bases and J 6 bases; bases outside gene matches: 10. The germline V gene has CDR1 MGHRA and CDR2 YSYEKL. This CDR3 is 16 amino acids long. This CDR3 reads CASSPIAGAGLNEQFF. In DNA form, the CDR3 reads TGCGCCAGCAGCCCGATAGCGGGAGCTGGACTCAATGAGCAGTTCTTC.

This clonotype was found many times. The J gene is TRBJ1-2, the V gene TRBV12-3 or TRBV12-4; D remains ambiguous. V gave up 0 bases and J gave up 8 bases, with 4 bases separating them. The CDR3 totals 11 residues. In DNA form, the CDR3 reads TGTGCCAGCAGTTTAGCACCGGGCTACACCTTC. This encodes CASSLAPGYTF.

The chain combines TRBV24-1 with TRBJ2-6, with D possibly matching TRBD1 (5 bases). V was cut by 7 bases and J by 2 bases, with 14 bases left in between. The CDR3 spans 16 residues. Germline lookup yields CDR1 KGHDR and CDR2 SFDVKD. The CDR3 is CATSRDSGPGANVLTF. As DNA, the CDR3 is TGTGCCACCAGCAGGGATAGTGGCCCTGGGGCCAACGTCCTGACTTTC.

This clonotype was counted only a few times. V usage is TRBV27 and J usage is TRBJ2-7; D call uncertain. The CDR3 length is 13 residues. The germline CDR1 and CDR2 sequences are MNHEY and SMNVEV (reference sequence). Trimming stripped 6 bases from V and 12 bases from J, with 21 bases between. The CDR3 loop reads CASSHPRRREAYF. The CDR3 coding sequence is TGTGCCAGCAGCCATCCCCGGCGCCGTGAGGCGTACTTC.

Only a few counts were recorded for this clonotype. The rearrangement uses TRBV20-1 and TRBJ2-3; 11 positions agree with TRBD2. J was trimmed by 9 bases and V by 0 bases; bases with no gene match: 5. The CDR3 consists of 14 residues. The germline V gene encodes CDR1 DFQATT and CDR2 SNEGSKA (reference sequence). The CDR3, as DNA: TGCAGTGCTAGAGATTTTAGCGGGGGGGTAACGCAGTATTTT. Translating it yields CSARDFSGGVTQYF.

The DNA for the CDR3 is TGTGCCAGCAGCTTATTTCTGGGACAGAGAAATGAAAAACTGTTTTTT. It codes for CASSLFLGQRNEKLFF. V and J are TRBV7-9 and TRBJ1-4; 7 nucleotides line up with TRBD1. The CDR3 sequence is 16 residues long. Germline CDR1 is SEHNR and CDR2 is FQNEAQ (reference sequence). V lost 2 bases, J lost 5 bases, and 8 bases stayed unmatched.

This clonotype showed up just a few times. The V and J genes are TRBV29-1 and TRBJ1-2; 10 bases line up with TRBD1. The CDR3 runs to 14 residues. Germline assignment: CDR1 SQVTM and CDR2 ANQGSEA. V was pared by 6 bases and J by 4 bases, with 8 bases of the junction left unmatched. CDR3 in amino acids: CSVTGTGDGYGYTF. The CDR3 region has the DNA TGCAGCGTGACCGGGACAGGGGATGGCTATGGCTACACCTTC.

The chain uses TRBV6-1 and TRBJ1-5; D is unclear. This CDR3 has 12 amino acids. Germline V gene lookup returns CDR1 MNHNS and CDR2 SASEGT. The V end lost 2 bases, the J end lost 7 bases, and 6 bases lay between the germline ends. The CDR3 nucleotides read TGTGCCAGCAGTGAAATACTCCAGCCCCAGCATTTT. Its translation is CASSEILQPQHF.

This clonotype was recorded at least ten times. The V call is TRBV7-2, the J call TRBJ2-1, with TRBD2 matching over 10 bases. CDR3 length: 14 residues. Looked up from germline, CDR1 is SGHTA and CDR2 is FQGNSA. J gave up 4 bases and V 6 bases, and 3 bases lay outside the gene matches. DNA for the CDR3: TGTGCCAGCAGTCCTAGCGGGAGTTACAATGAGCAGTTCTTC. Protein product: CASSPSGSYNEQFF.

The chain is built from TRBV5-6 and TRBJ2-1, with TRBD2 matching 11 bases. J lost 6 bases, V lost 1 base, and 3 bases had no gene match. The germline gives CDR1 SGHDT, CDR2 YYEEEE. This CDR3 has 15 residues. The CDR3 reads CASSLRLAGINEQFF. The CDR3 DNA reads as TGTGCCAGCAGCTTGCGACTAGCGGGAATCAATGAGCAGTTCTTC.

This clonotype occurred a few times. The genes are TRBV4-1 and TRBJ2-1; 8 bases are shared with TRBD1. J gave up 4 bases and V 3 bases, and 5 bases lay outside the gene matches. CDR1 is MGHRA, CDR2 YSYEKL, per germline. The CDR3 is made up of 15 amino acids. CDR3 in amino acids: CASSQSTGEYNEQFF. The CDR3 region has the DNA TGCGCCAGCAGCCAGTCGACAGGGGAATACAATGAGCAGTTCTTC.

The rearrangement uses TRBV7-9 and TRBJ2-5, with D unresolved. The end of the DNA is better explained by TRBJ2-7, so the J call may be wrong. This CDR3 is 17 amino acids long. Germline values: CDR1 SEHNR, CDR2 FQNEAQ (reference sequence). The CDR3 DNA is TGTGCCAGCAGCTTAGTCTCTTGGTCAGCCGAATCCTACGAGCAGTACTTC. This sequence encodes CASSLVSWSAESYEQYF.

This chain uses TRBV6-2 or TRBV6-3 with TRBJ2-1; TRBD2 is a possible D gene (6 bases). This CDR3 region has 14 residues. The V gene lost 7 bases and the J gene lost 9 bases, with 19 bases spanning the gap. In germline, CDR1 is MNHEY, CDR2 SVGEGT. The CDR3 nucleotides are TGTGCCAGCACCCGTGACAGCCAGGAGGGTGAGCAGTTCTTC. Protein: CASTRDSQEGEQFF.

The sample holds a few counts of this clonotype. The chain is built from TRBV7-9 and TRBJ2-1; D assignment may be TRBD1 or TRBD2 (6 bases each). This CDR3 region has 17 residues. The germline V gene encodes CDR1 SEHNR and CDR2 FQNEAQ (reference sequence). Trimming removed 5 bases at V and 4 bases at J, with 21 bases between. CDR3 region: CASSPASRGPLYNEQFF. DNA of the CDR3: TGTGCCAGCAGCCCGGCGAGCCGGGGGCCACTATACAATGAGCAGTTCTTC.

The J gene is TRBJ2-2, the V gene TRBV7-9; the match to TRBD1 covers 8 bases. J was trimmed by 2 bases and V by 5 bases; bases with no gene match: 7. The CDR3 is 16 amino acids. The germline gives CDR1 SEHNR, CDR2 FQNEAQ (reference sequence). CDR3: CASSLEGQGNTGELFF. CDR3 bases: TGTGCCAGCAGCCTAGAAGGACAGGGCAACACCGGGGAGCTGTTTTTT. Complete variable domain (other parts from reference TRBV7-9 and TRBJ2-2): DTGVSQNPRHKITKRGQNVTFRCDPISEHNRLYWYRQTLGQGPEFLTYFQNEAQLEKSRLLSDRFSAERPKGSFSTLEIQRTEQGDSAMYLCASSLEGQGNTGELFFGEGSRLTVL.

There are a few counts of this clonotype. This chain joins TRBV12-3 or TRBV12-4 and TRBJ1-1; D remains unclear. The CDR3 totals 13 residues. With 6 bases removed from V and 8 bases from J, the gap between germline ends came to 16 bases. CDR3 sequence: CASRPGRLREAFF. Written as DNA, the CDR3 is TGTGCCAGCAGACCCGGACGCCTGAGGGAAGCTTTCTTT.

This clonotype was seen ten or more times. V and J are TRBV5-4 and TRBJ2-5; D is uncertain. With 3 bases removed from V and 0 bases from J, the gap between germline ends came to 6 bases. The CDR3 contains 13 residues. Germline assignment: CDR1 SGHNT and CDR2 YYREEE (reference sequence). The CDR3 bases are TGTGCCAGCAGCTCCCGGGACCAAGAGACCCAGTACTTC. Encoded protein: CASSSRDQETQYF.

The chain joins TRBV5-1 to TRBJ2-1; TRBD2 matches 7 bases. The CDR3 length is 15 residues. The germline V gene has CDR1 SGHRS and CDR2 YFSETQ. After removal of 4 bases from V and 1 base from J, the junction contained 5 bases not matched to a gene. This chain's CDR3 is CASSVRERSYNEQFF. In DNA, the CDR3 is TGCGCCAGCAGCGTGCGGGAGAGGTCCTACAATGAGCAGTTCTTC.

The chain carries TRBV29-1 and TRBJ2-1; D is perhaps TRBD2 (5 bases). This CDR3 is built from 13 residues. CDR1 SQVTM and CDR2 ANQGSEA come from the germline V gene. Trimming shortened V by 4 bases and J by 8 bases, and 15 bases separated the two germline ends. For the CDR3, the DNA is TGCAGCGTTGGAATATACGGGATCGATGAGCAGTTCTTC. Amino acids: CSVGIYGIDEQFF.